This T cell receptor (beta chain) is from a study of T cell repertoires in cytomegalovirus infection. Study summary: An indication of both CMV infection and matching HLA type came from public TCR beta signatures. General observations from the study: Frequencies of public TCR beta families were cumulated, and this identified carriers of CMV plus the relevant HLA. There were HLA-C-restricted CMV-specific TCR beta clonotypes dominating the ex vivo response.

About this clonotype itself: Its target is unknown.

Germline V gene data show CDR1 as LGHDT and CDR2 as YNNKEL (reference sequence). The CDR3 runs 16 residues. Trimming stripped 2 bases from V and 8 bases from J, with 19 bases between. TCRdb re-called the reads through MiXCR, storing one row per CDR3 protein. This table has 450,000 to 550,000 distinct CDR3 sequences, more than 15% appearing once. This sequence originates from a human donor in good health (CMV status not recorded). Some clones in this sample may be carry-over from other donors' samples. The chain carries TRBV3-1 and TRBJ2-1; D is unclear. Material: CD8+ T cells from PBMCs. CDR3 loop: CASSQNPLDRRYEQFF. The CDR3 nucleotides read TGTGCCAGCAGCCAAAACCCCCTTGATCGCCGTTATGAGCAGTTCTTC.